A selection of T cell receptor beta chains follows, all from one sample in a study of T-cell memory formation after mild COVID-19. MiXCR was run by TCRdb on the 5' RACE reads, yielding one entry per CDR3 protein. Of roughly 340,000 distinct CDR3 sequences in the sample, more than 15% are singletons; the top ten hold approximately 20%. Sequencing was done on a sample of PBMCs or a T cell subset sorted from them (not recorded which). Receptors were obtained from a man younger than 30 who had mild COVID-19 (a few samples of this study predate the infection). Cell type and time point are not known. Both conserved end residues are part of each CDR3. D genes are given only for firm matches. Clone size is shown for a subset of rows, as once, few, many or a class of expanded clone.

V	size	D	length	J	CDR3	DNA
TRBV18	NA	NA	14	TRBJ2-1	CASSPNRDDNEQFF	TGTGCCAGCTCACCAAACAGGGACGACAATGAGCAGTTCTTC
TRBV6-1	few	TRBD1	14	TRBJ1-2	CASSANDRGSGYTF	TGTGCCAGCAGCGCCAATGACAGGGGAAGTGGCTACACCTTC
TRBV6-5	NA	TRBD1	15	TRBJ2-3	CASRPSGTGADTQYF	TGTGCCAGCAGACCTTCCGGGACAGGGGCAGATACGCAGTATTTT
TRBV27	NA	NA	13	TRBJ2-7	CASSFRQTYEQYF	TGTGCCAGCAGTTTCCGACAGACCTACGAGCAGTACTTC
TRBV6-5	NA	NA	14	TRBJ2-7	CASSYGGSRNEQYF	TGTGCCAGCAGTTACGGAGGGAGTAGGAACGAGCAGTACTTC
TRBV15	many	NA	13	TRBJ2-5	CATSRDPAETQYF	TGTGCCACCAGCAGAGATCCTGCAGAGACCCAGTACTTC
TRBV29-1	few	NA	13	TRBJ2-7	CSVEVGTPYEQYF	TGCAGCGTTGAAGTCGGGACACCCTACGAGCAGTACTTC
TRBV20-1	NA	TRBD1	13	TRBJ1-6	CSAVTGNNSPLHF	TGCAGTGCTGTGACAGGGAATAATTCACCCCTCCACTTT
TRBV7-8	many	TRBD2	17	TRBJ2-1	CASSSRAGPSSYNEQFF	TGTGCCAGCAGCTCCCGAGCGGGGCCGAGCTCCTACAATGAGCAGTTCTTC
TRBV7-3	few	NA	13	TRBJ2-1	CASSSLAGNEQFF	TGTGCCAGCAGCTCCTTAGCAGGGAATGAGCAGTTCTTC
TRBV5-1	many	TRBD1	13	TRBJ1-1	CASSQQGQTEAFF	TGCGCCAGCAGCCAACAGGGGCAAACTGAAGCTTTCTTT
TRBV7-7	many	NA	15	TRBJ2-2	CASSPGTVNTGELFF	TGTGCCAGCAGCCCGGGGACGGTGAACACCGGGGAGCTGTTTTTT
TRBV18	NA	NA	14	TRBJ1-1	CASSSTSRTIEAFF	TGTGCCAGCTCATCCACTAGCCGGACTATTGAAGCTTTCTTT
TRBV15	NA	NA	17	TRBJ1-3	CATSRGYWGLSGNTIYF	TGTGCCACCAGCAGAGGGTACTGGGGGCTCTCTGGAAACACCATATATTTT
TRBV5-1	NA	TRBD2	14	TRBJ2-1	CASQVAGGPGEQFF	TGCGCCAGCCAAGTAGCGGGGGGGCCAGGAGAGCAGTTCTTC
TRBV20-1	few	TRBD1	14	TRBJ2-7	CSAIDRGRWAEQYF	TGCAGTGCTATCGACAGGGGAAGATGGGCCGAGCAGTACTTC
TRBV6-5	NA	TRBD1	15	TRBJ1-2	CASSQITTGARGYTF	TGTGCCAGCAGTCAAATAACTACAGGGGCTCGGGGCTACACCTTC
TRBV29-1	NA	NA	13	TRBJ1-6	CSVVVGLGSPLHF	TGCAGCGTTGTAGTGGGCCTAGGTTCACCCCTCCACTTT
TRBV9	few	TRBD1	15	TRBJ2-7	CASSVGEGGVYEQYF	TGTGCCAGCAGCGTAGGTGAAGGGGGCGTCTACGAGCAGTACTTC
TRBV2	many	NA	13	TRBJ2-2	CASSVDYTGELFF	TGTGCCAGCAGTGTCGATTACACCGGGGAGCTGTTTTTT
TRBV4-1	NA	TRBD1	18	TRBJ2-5	CASSQNRGSKSLQETQYF	TGCGCCAGCAGCCAAAACAGGGGCTCCAAGAGTCTCCAAGAGACCCAGTACTTC
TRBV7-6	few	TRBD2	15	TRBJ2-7	CASSPGGGAKYEQYF	TGTGCCAGCAGCCCGGGCGGGGGGGCGAAGTACGAGCAGTACTTC
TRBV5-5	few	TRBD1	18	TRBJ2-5	CASSRSSVGTGSQETQYF	TGTGCCAGCAGCCGCTCTTCGGTGGGGACAGGGTCTCAAGAGACCCAGTACTTC
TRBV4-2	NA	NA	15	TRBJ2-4	CASSQDVGYSSFQYF	TGTGCCAGCAGCCAAGATGTTGGCTATTCTTCCTTTCAGTACTTC
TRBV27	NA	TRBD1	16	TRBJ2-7	CASSYLTQGANYEQYF	TGTGCCAGCAGTTACCTCACGCAGGGGGCTAACTACGAGCAGTACTTC
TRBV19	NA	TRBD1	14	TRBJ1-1	CASSTATGTAEAFF	TGTGCCAGTAGTACGGCGACAGGGACGGCTGAAGCTTTCTTT
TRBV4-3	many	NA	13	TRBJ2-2	CASSQDFASSLFF	TGCGCCAGCAGCCAAGATTTTGCGAGTTCCCTGTTTTTT
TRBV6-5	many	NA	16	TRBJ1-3	CASSPGAGSSGNTIYF	TGTGCCAGCAGTCCAGGGGCGGGGAGCTCTGGAAACACCATATATTTT
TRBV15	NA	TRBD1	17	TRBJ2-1	CATSRDYRGRSYNEQFF	TGTGCCACCAGCAGAGATTACAGGGGGAGATCCTACAATGAGCAGTTCTTC
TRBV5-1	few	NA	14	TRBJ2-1	CASSLLLPYNEQFF	TGCGCCAGCAGCTTGTTACTACCCTACAATGAGCAGTTCTTC
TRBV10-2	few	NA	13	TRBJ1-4	CASTWEGLQGLFF	TGCGCCAGCACCTGGGAGGGCCTCCAAGGGCTGTTTTTT
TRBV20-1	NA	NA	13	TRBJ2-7	CSARGPASYEQYF	TGCAGTGCTAGGGGGCCGGCCTCCTACGAGCAGTACTTC
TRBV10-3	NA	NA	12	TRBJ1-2	CAISESTVGYTF	TGTGCCATCAGCGAATCGACAGTCGGCTACACCTTC
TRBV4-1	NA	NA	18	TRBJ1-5	CASSQSKGPDYSNQPQHF	TGCGCCAGCAGCCAATCCAAAGGGCCCGACTATAGCAATCAGCCCCAGCATTTT
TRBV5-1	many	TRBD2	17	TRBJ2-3	CASSFGTSGGSTDTQYF	TGCGCCAGCAGCTTCGGGACTAGCGGGGGCAGCACAGATACGCAGTATTTT
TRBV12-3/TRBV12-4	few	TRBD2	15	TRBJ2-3	CASSFESGGRDTQYF	TGTGCCAGCAGTTTCGAGAGCGGGGGCAGGGATACGCAGTATTTT
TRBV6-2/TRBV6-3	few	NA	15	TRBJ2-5	CASSLSHMGEETQYF	TGTGCCAGCAGCCTTTCGCACATGGGGGAAGAGACCCAGTACTTC
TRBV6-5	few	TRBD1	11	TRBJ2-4	CASKTGIIQYF	TGTGCCAGCAAGACAGGGATAATTCAGTACTTC
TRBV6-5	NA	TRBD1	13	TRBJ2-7	CASSYSVQGAIQF	TGTGCCAGCAGTTACTCTGTTCAGGGGGCTATTCAGTTC
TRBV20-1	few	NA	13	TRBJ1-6	CSARDMGNSPLHF	TGCAGTGCTAGAGATATGGGTAATTCACCCCTCCACTTT
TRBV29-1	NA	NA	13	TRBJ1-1	CSAGGAINTEAFF	TGCAGCGCCGGAGGGGCTATCAACACTGAAGCTTTCTTT
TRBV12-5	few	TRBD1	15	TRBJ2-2	CASGTGTGVTGELFF	TGTGCTAGTGGGACCGGGACAGGGGTAACCGGGGAGCTGTTTTTT
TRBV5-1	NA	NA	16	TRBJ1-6	CASSLVASSYNSPLHF	TGCGCCAGCAGCTTGGTAGCGAGCTCCTATAATTCACCCCTCCACTTT
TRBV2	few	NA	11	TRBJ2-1	CASNEYNEQFF	TGTGCCAGCAACGAGTACAATGAGCAGTTCTTC
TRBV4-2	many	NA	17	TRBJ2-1	CASSRRSRGEGSNEQFF	TGTGCCAGCAGCCGTAGGAGTAGGGGGGAAGGTAGCAATGAGCAGTTCTTC
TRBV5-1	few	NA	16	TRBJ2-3	CASSFGSSSGEDTQYF	TGCGCCAGCAGCTTCGGGAGTTCATCGGGGGAAGATACGCAGTATTTT
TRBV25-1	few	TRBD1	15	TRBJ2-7	CASSLPGQGVGEQYF	TGTGCCAGCAGTCTACCGGGACAGGGGGTGGGCGAGCAGTACTTC